This TCR beta chain was observed in a study of blood T cell repertoires in COVID-19. Study-wide context: The United States, Italy and Spain were the sources of the acute and convalescent COVID-19 samples. The cDNA or gDNA used as material had been derived from T cells, B-cell-depleted T cells, or PBMCs.

In the original analysis: For nucleated cells, counts were estimated from reference gene primer amplification. Method: immunoSEQ multiplex PCR; TCRdb's copy keeps in-frame clones and lacks some. V, J and clone size are those of that table, while D and trimming were read from the DNA. The repertoire includes fewer than 65,000 clones, roughly 80% of them detected once, and about 25% sits in the top ten. A single count supports this clone. The V gene end was trimmed by 0 bases and the J gene end by 6 bases; junction bases not matched to a gene: 7. The CDR3 has 17 residues. Germline V gene sequence: CDR1 SGHTA, CDR2 FQGNSA.

This receptor was obtained from a human donor in a cohort sampled during active COVID-19. V gene TRBV7-2 combines with J gene TRBJ2-1; 11 bases match TRBD2. The specimen was peripheral blood. The CDR3 spells CASSLARSSGGANEQFF. In DNA, the CDR3 is TGTGCCAGCAGCTTAGCGCGGAGTAGCGGGGGGGCCAATGAGCAGTTCTTC.